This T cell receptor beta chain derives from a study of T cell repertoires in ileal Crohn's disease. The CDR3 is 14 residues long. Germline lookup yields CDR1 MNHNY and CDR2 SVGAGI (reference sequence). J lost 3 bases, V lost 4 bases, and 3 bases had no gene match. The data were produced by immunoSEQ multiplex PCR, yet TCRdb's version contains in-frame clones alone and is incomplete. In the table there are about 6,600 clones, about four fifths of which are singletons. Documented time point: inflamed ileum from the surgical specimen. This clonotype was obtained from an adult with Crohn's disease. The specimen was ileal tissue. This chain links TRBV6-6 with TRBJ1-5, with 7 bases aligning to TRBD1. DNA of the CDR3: TGTGCCAGCAGTTCCACAGGGGTCAATCAGCCCCAGCATTTT. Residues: CASSSTGVNQPQHF.